What follows are 21 T cell receptor beta chains derived from one specimen sequenced in a study of blood T cell repertoires in COVID-19. Only in-frame clones appear in the TCRdb table, and some are missing; sequencing was by immunoSEQ multiplex PCR. The sample shows 130,000 or so clones, around four fifths of them seen only once. The source material was peripheral blood. These receptors were obtained from an elderly man with acute or convalescent COVID-19.

The chain carries TRBV6-5 and TRBJ2-1; 10 positions match TRBD2. The CDR3 is 15 amino acids. CDR1 is MNHEY, CDR2 SVGAGI, per germline. V shed 5 bases, J shed 3 bases, and the junction held 4 bases outside the gene matches. The CDR3 protein is CASSISGGYYNEQFF. For the CDR3, the DNA is TGTGCCAGCAGTATTAGCGGGGGGTACTACAATGAGCAGTTCTTC.

This clone was recorded a few times. V gene TRBV3-1 (or the pseudogene TRBV3-2) combines with J gene TRBJ1-5, with 10 bases matching TRBD1. The V and J ends lost 2 bases and 0 bases, in that order; junction bases with no gene match: 10. Germline values: CDR1 LGHDT, CDR2 YNNKEL (reference sequence). The CDR3 runs 19 residues. The CDR3 is CASSQPDRGRFNSNQPQHF. The CDR3 nucleotides read TGTGCCAGCAGCCAACCGGACAGGGGGAGGTTCAATAGCAATCAGCCCCAGCATTTT.

This clone was counted at least ten times. The chain couples TRBV27 to TRBJ1-2; D perhaps matches TRBD1 (5 bases). The germline gives CDR1 MNHEY, CDR2 SMNVEV (reference sequence). V was trimmed by 5 bases and J by 0 bases, leaving 22 bases between them. The CDR3 loop spans 18 amino acids. CDR3 in amino acids: CASSTRGGDSLTNYGYTF. The CDR3 DNA sequence: TGTGCCAGCAGTACCCGGGGGGGAGATAGCCTCACTAACTATGGCTACACCTTC.

The chain carries TRBV6-2 or TRBV6-3 and TRBJ2-7; weak D call: TRBD2 (6 bases). This CDR3 contains 13 residues. CDR1 and CDR2 (germline): MNHEY, SVGEGT. V dropped 2 bases and J dropped 3 bases, with 8 bases sitting between them. CDR3 DNA: TGTGCCAGCAGTTACGGGGGGATCTACGAGCAGTACTTC. This codes for CASSYGGIYEQYF.

CDR3: CSASDTYGYTF. In DNA, the CDR3 is TGCAGTGCATCGGACACCTATGGCTACACCTTC. V usage is TRBV20-1 and J usage is TRBJ1-2; the D gene is possibly TRBD1 (5 bases). V lost 6 bases and J 4 bases, leaving 9 bases between the germline ends. Germline CDR1 and CDR2: DFQATT and SNEGSKA (reference sequence). There are 11 residues in the CDR3.

The J gene is TRBJ2-3, the V gene TRBV27; 9 bases map to TRBD2. J gave up 4 bases and V 5 bases, and 7 bases lay outside the gene matches. The CDR3 runs 15 residues. Germline loops: CDR1 MNHEY, CDR2 SMNVEV (reference sequence). The DNA of the CDR3 is TGTGCCAGCAGTAGAGTTGCGGGGGGGCCAGATACGCAGTATTTT. It codes for CASSRVAGGPDTQYF.

The rearrangement joins TRBV19 to TRBJ1-3; TRBD1 might be the D (6 bases). Between the trimmed V and J ends, which lost 3 bases and 0 bases, there was a span of 21 bases. In germline, CDR1 is LNHDA, CDR2 SQIVND (reference sequence). This CDR3 has 19 amino acids. The CDR3, as DNA: TGTGCCAGTAGTATTTCCTTCGGGACAACTTTCAGCTCTGGAAACACCATATATTTT. It is translated as CASSISFGTTFSSGNTIYF.

This chain links TRBV7-2 with TRBJ1-2; the match to TRBD1 covers 12 bases. CDR1 and CDR2 from the germline V gene are SGHTA and FQGNSA. This CDR3 is built from 15 residues. V lost 5 bases, J lost 7 bases, and 8 bases stayed unmatched. Written as DNA, the CDR3 is TGTGCCAGCAGCCCGGGGGGACAGGGGGCTAGTGGCTACACCTTC. Translation: CASSPGGQGASGYTF.

The genes are TRBV10-3 and TRBJ1-2; no firm D call. V was cut by 0 bases and J by 5 bases, with 7 bases left in between. This CDR3 spans 13 amino acids. Per the germline V gene, CDR1 is ENHRY and CDR2 is SYGVKD. CDR3 coding DNA: TGTGCCATCAGTGAGTCTGACACATATGGCTACACCTTC. Translation gives CAISESDTYGYTF.

The V gene is TRBV4-2, the J gene TRBJ1-4, with D maybe TRBD1 (6 bases). The germline V and J ends were trimmed by 0 bases and 1 base, with 12 bases remaining between them. The CDR3 sequence is 17 residues long. Germline V gives CDR1 LGHNA, CDR2 YNFKEQ. Written as DNA, the CDR3 is TGTGCCAGCAGCCAAGAAGGACAGTCAAAAACTAATGAAAAACTGTTTTTT. Translated, it gives CASSQEGQSKTNEKLFF.

The chain combines TRBV9 with TRBJ2-3; no definite D call. This CDR3 has 16 residues. The V gene's germline CDR1 is SGDLS and CDR2 YYNGEE. Trimming removed 0 bases at V and 0 bases at J, with 11 bases between. The CDR3 nucleotides read TGTGCCAGCAGCGTAGCGCCGGTGATTAGCACAGATACGCAGTATTTT. Its translation is CASSVAPVISTDTQYF. Combining the CDR3 with reference TRBV9 and TRBJ2-3 gives the whole variable domain DSGVTQTPKHLITATGQRVTLRCSPRSGDLSVYWYQQSLDQGLQFLIQYYNGEERAKGNILERFSAQQFPDLHSELNLSSLELGDSALYFCASSVAPVISTDTQYFGPGTRLTVL.

The CDR3 loop reads CAIMAGGRGGTQYF. The CDR3 DNA follows: TGTGCCATCATGGCAGGGGGCAGGGGCGGGACCCAGTACTTC. The chain recombines TRBV10-3 with TRBJ2-5; 8 bases map to TRBD1. This CDR3 has 14 amino acids. Unmatched junction bases numbered 11, after V lost 7 bases and J lost 7 bases. The germline CDR1 and CDR2 sequences are ENHRY and SYGVKD.

The chain joins TRBV4-1 to TRBJ2-1; D gene unclear. The V gene lost 0 bases and the J gene lost 3 bases, with 9 bases spanning the gap. CDR1 is MGHRA, CDR2 YSYEKL, per germline. The CDR3 totals 15 residues. For the CDR3, the DNA is TGCGCCAGCAGCCAAGAAGGCAGGATCTACAATGAGCAGTTCTTC. It is translated as CASSQEGRIYNEQFF.

The chain is built from TRBV2 and TRBJ1-2, with a possible D match to TRBD1 (6 bases). CDR3 length: 14 amino acids. Germline CDR1 SNHLY, CDR2 FYNNEI. Trimming pared 6 bases from V and 4 bases from J, leaving 15 bases between. CDR3 sequence (DNA): TGTGCCAGCAGCGCCGCAGGGGTACTCTATGGCTACACCTTC. This codes for CASSAAGVLYGYTF.

This clone occurred once. The V call is TRBV6-1, the J call TRBJ2-1, with TRBD2 matching 15 bases. This CDR3 contains 19 residues. Trimming at V came to 2 bases and at J to 0 bases, leaving 5 bases not matched to a gene. The germline V gene encodes CDR1 MNHNS and CDR2 SASEGT. The CDR3 DNA sequence: TGTGCCAGCAGTGAAACCGGGACTAGCGGGGGGAGCTCCTACAATGAGCAGTTCTTC. This gives the protein CASSETGTSGGSSYNEQFF.

V usage is TRBV7-9 and J usage is TRBJ1-4; 7 nucleotides agree with TRBD1. Germline lookup yields CDR1 SEHNR and CDR2 FQNEAQ (reference sequence). The CDR3 length is 17 residues. After removal of 1 base from V and 2 bases from J, the junction contained 7 bases not matched to a gene. CDR3 in amino acids: CASSLDRGVATNEKLFF. Here the CDR3 DNA reads TGTGCCAGCAGCTTAGACAGGGGAGTTGCCACTAATGAAAAACTGTTTTTT.

V usage is TRBV18 and J usage is TRBJ1-3; 9 nucleotides line up with TRBD1. Germline CDR1 is KGHSH and CDR2 is LQKENI. The CDR3 consists of 17 residues. V lost 4 bases to trimming and J lost 4 bases; unmatched junction nucleotides: 11. The chain's CDR3 is CASSRAVTGGEGNTIYF. CDR3 in DNA: TGTGCCAGCTCACGAGCCGTTACAGGGGGCGAAGGAAACACCATATATTTT.

The rearrangement joins TRBV7-2 to TRBJ2-5; 10 positions agree with TRBD1. This CDR3 is 17 amino acids long. The germline gives CDR1 SGHTA, CDR2 FQGNSA. Losses at the gene ends were 1 base for V and 2 bases for J; bases not matched to a gene: 7. DNA for the CDR3: TGTGCCAGCAGCTTAGTTGGTATGGACAGGGGGCAAGAGACCCAGTACTTC. It is translated as CASSLVGMDRGQETQYF. Using reference TRBV7-2 and TRBJ2-5 for the parts outside the CDR3, the full variable domain is GAGVSQSPSNKVTEKGKDVELRCDPISGHTALYWYRQSLGQGLEFLIYFQGNSAPDKSGLPSDRFSAERTGGSVSTLTIQRTQQEDSAVYLCASSLVGMDRGQETQYFGPGTRLLVL.

The rearrangement links TRBV2 to TRBJ1-2; 7 bases match TRBD1. The CDR3 is 14 amino acids. Germline loops: CDR1 SNHLY, CDR2 FYNNEI. Trimming took 5 bases from V and 2 from J; bases not matched to a gene: 5. CDR3 sequence reads: CASSRQGTNYGYTF. For the CDR3, the DNA is TGTGCCAGCAGTCGACAGGGAACCAACTATGGCTACACCTTC.

The gene calls are TRBV28 and TRBJ1-2; TRBD1 aligns across 9 bases. Germline CDR1 and CDR2: MDHEN and SYDVKM. J was trimmed by 8 bases and V by 7 bases; bases with no gene match: 11. The CDR3 runs to 14 residues. DNA of the CDR3: TGTGCCAGCATGGGGGACAGGGTGGGTGGAGGCTACACCTTC. This encodes CASMGDRVGGGYTF.

This clone was recorded many times. CDR3 coding DNA: TGTGCCAGCAGCTTGGGGGCGACAGCTTTCTATGGCTACACCTTC. Translating gives CASSLGATAFYGYTF. The chain recombines TRBV5-6 with TRBJ1-2; D possibly corresponds to TRBD1 (5 bases). Trimming removed 0 bases from V and 4 bases from J, with 13 bases in between. The CDR3 totals 15 residues. Germline V lookup: CDR1 SGHDT, CDR2 YYEEEE.